The clone carrying this T cell receptor (beta chain) was seen once. The target antigen is unknown. Germline values: CDR1 SEHNR, CDR2 FQNEAQ (reference sequence). This CDR3 spans 15 amino acids. Trimming left V 5 bases short and J 6 bases short, with 17 bases between. The data belong to a study of cytomegalovirus exposure and HLA in healthy donors. In the PCR, 60 Vbeta and 13 Jbeta primers were used. Measured with immunoSEQ multiplex PCR; TCRdb has only the in-frame clones, and not every one. Of approximately 140,000 clones in the sample, around 79% are singletons; the top ten hold 3%. Study-level points and caveats: Productive rates of about 90% or about 30% were seen for most TCR beta V segments in an earlier analysis. Most TCR sequences proved rare, with some public TCRs found in many donors.

The chain has TRBV7-9 and TRBJ1-5, with D perhaps TRBD1 (6 bases). The TCR comes from a man in his forties in good health and CMV-seropositive. Sequenced material: PBMCs. CDR3 coding DNA: TGTGCCAGCAGCCCCAGTGGGGAAGGGGGTCAGCCCCAGCATTTT. Translation: CASSPSGEGGQPQHF.